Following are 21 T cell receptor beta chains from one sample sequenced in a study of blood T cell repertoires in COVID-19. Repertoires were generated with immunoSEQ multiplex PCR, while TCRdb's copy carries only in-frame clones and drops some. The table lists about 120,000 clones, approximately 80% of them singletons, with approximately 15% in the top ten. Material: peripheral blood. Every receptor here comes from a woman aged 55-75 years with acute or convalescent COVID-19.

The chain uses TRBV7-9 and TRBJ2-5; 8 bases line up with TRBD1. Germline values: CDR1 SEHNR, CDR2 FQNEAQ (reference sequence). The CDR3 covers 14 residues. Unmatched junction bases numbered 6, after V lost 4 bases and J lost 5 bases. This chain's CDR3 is CASSSDRGGETQYF. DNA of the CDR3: TGTGCCAGCAGCTCTGACAGGGGTGGGGAGACCCAGTACTTC.

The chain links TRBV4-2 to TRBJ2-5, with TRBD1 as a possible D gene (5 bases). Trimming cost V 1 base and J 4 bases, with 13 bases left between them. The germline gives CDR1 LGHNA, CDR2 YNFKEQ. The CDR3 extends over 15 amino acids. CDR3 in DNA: TGTGCCAGCAGCCAAGGAGAAGACAGCCTAGAGACCCAGTACTTC. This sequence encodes CASSQGEDSLETQYF.

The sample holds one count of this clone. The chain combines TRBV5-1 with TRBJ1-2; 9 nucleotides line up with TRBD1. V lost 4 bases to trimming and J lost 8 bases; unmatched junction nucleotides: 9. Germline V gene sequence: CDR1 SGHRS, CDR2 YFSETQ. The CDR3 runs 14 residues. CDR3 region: CASSPGTGRSGYTF. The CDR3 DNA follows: TGCGCCAGCAGCCCCGGGACAGGGAGGAGCGGCTACACCTTC.

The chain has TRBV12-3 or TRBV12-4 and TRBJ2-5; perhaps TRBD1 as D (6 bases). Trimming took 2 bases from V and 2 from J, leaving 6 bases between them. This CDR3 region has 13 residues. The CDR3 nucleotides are TGTGCCAGCAGTTTAAGGGGGCAAGAGACCCAGTACTTC. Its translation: CASSLRGQETQYF.

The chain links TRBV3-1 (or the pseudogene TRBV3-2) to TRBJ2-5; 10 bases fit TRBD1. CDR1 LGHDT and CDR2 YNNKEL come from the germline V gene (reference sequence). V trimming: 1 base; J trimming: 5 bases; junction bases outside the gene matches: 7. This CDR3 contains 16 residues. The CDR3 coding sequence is TGTGCCAGCAGCCAAGGGACAGGGGGGGATTGGGAGACCCAGTACTTC. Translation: CASSQGTGGDWETQYF.

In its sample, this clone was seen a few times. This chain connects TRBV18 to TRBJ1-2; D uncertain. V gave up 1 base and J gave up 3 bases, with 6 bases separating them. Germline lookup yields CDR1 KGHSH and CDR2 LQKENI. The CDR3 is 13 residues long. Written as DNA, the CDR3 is TGTGCCAGCTCACCACGGCAGGACTATGGCTACACCTTC. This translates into CASSPRQDYGYTF. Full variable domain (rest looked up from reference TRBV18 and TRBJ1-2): NAGVMQNPRHLVRRRGQEARLRCSPMKGHSHVYWYRQLPEEGLKFMVYLQKENIIDESGMPKERFSAEFPKEGPSILRIQQVVRGDSAAYFCASSPRQDYGYTFGSGTRLTVV.

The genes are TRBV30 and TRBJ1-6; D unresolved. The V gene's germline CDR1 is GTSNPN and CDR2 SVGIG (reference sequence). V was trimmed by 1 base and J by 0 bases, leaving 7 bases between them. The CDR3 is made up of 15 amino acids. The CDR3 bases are TGTGCCTGGAGTGGACTTACCTCCTATAATTCACCCCTCCACTTT. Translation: CAWSGLTSYNSPLHF.

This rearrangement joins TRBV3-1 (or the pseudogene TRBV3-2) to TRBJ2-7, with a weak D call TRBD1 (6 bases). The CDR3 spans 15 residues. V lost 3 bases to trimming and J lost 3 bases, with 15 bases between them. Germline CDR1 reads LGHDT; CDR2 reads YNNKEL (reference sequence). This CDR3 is CASSHWPGDRYEQYF. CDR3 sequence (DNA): TGTGCCAGCAGCCACTGGCCAGGGGATCGCTACGAGCAGTACTTC.

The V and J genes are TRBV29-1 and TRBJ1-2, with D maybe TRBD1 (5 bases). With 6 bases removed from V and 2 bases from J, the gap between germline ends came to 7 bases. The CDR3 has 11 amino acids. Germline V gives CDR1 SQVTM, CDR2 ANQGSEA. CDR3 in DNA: TGCAGCGTCGGACAAAACTATGGCTACACCTTC. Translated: CSVGQNYGYTF.

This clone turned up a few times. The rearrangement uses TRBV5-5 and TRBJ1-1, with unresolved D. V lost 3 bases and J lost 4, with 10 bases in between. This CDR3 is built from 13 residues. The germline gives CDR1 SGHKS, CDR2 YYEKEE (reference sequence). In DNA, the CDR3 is TGTGCCAGCAGCTCTGGGCAGAGCACTGAAGCTTTCTTT. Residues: CASSSGQSTEAFF.

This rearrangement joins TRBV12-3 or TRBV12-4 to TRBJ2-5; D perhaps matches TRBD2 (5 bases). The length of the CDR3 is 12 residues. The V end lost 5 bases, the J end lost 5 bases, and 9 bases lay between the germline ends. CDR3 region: CASSPGVETQYF. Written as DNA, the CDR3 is TGTGCCAGCAGTCCCGGGGTGGAGACCCAGTACTTC.

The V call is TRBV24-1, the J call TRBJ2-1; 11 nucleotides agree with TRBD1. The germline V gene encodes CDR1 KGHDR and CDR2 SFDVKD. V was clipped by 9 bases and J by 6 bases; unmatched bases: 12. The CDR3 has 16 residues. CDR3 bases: TGTGCCACCCGAACAGGAACCGGGACAGGGGGCAATGAGCAGTTCTTC. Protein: CATRTGTGTGGNEQFF.

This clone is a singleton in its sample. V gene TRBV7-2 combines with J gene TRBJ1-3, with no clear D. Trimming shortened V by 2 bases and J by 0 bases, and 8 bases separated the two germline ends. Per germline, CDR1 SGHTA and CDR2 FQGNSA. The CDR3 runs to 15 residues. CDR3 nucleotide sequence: TGTGCCAGCAGCTTAAACCCGGGCTCTGGAAACACCATATATTTT. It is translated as CASSLNPGSGNTIYF.

The CDR3 DNA follows: TGCGCCAGCAGTCCGCCCCACAGAAATAATGAAAAACTGTTTTTT. Residues: CASSPPHRNNEKLFF. The chain is built from TRBV5-1 and TRBJ1-4; no clear D gene. CDR3 length equals 15 residues. The germline V gene has CDR1 SGHRS and CDR2 YFSETQ. The V end was cut by 5 bases, the J end by 4 bases, with 15 bases between. Variable domain in full (rest from reference TRBV5-1 and TRBJ1-4): KAGVTQTPRYLIKTRGQQVTLSCSPISGHRSVSWYQQTPGQGLQFLFEYFSETQRNKGNFPGRFSGRQFSNSRSEMNVSTLELGDSALYLCASSPPHRNNEKLFFGSGTQLSVL.

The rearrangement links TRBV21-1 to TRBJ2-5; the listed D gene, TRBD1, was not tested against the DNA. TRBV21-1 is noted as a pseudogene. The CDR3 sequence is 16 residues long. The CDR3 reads CASSKGDTTIRETQYF. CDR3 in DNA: TGTGCCAGCAGCAAAGGAGACACCACCATCCGAGAGACCCAGTACTTC.

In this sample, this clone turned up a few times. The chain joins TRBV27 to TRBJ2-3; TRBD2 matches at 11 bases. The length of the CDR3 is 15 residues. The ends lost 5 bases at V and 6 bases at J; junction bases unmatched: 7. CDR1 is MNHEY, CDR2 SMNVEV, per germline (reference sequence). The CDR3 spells CASSMTSGVADTQYF. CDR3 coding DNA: TGTGCCAGCAGTATGACTAGCGGGGTTGCGGATACGCAGTATTTT.

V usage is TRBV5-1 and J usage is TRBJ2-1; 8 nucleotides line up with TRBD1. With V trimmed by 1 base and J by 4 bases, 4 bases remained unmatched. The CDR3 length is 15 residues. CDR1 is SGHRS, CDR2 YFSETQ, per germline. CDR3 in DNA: TGCGCCAGCAGCTTGCGGGACAGGTTATACAATGAGCAGTTCTTC. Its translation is CASSLRDRLYNEQFF.

DNA for the CDR3: TGTGCCTGGAGTGTACAATCGGGGACTGAAGCTTTCTTT. Amino acids: CAWSVQSGTEAFF. The genes are TRBV30 and TRBJ1-1; unclear D gene. V was pared by 0 bases and J by 5 bases, with 10 bases between. CDR3 length: 13 amino acids. CDR1 GTSNPN and CDR2 SVGIG come from the germline V gene (reference sequence). Drawing the rest from reference TRBV30 and TRBJ1-1, the complete variable domain is SQTIHQWPATLVQPVGSPLSLECTVEGTSNPNLYWYRQAAGRGLQLLFYSVGIGQISSEVPQNLSASRPQDRQFILSSKKLLLSDSGFYLCAWSVQSGTEAFFGQGTRLTVV.

The CDR3 DNA reads TGTGCCTGGAGTGGCGGGGGGCGCGAGACCCAGTACTTC. Translating it yields CAWSGGGRETQYF. The chain links TRBV30 to TRBJ2-5; 8 bases fit TRBD2. Germline lookup yields CDR1 GTSNPN and CDR2 SVGIG (reference sequence). The CDR3 length is 13 residues. The ends lost 1 base at V and 5 bases at J; junction bases unmatched: 3. Full variable domain (outside the CDR3, taken from reference TRBV30 and TRBJ2-5): SQTIHQWPATLVQPVGSPLSLECTVEGTSNPNLYWYRQAAGRGLQLLFYSVGIGQISSEVPQNLSASRPQDRQFILSSKKLLLSDSGFYLCAWSGGGRETQYFGPGTRLLVL.

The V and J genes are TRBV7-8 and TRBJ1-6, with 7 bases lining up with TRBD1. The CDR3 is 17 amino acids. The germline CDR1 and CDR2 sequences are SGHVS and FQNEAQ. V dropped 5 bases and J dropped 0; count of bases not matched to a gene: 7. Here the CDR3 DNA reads TGTGCCAGCAGCGCGACACAGGGGAGCTCCTATAATTCACCCCTCCACTTT. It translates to CASSATQGSSYNSPLHF.

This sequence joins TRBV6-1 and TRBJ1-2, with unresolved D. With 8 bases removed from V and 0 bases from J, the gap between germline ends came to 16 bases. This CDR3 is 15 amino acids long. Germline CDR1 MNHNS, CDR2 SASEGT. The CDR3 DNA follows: TGTGCCAGCGAACCCTCCACGAGGGCTAACTATGGCTACACCTTC. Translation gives CASEPSTRANYGYTF.